The present entry profiles one T cell receptor (beta chain) with its context. These data come from a study of T cell changes during pregnancy in multiple sclerosis. Using immunoSEQ multiplex PCR, the repertoire was profiled, and TCRdb retains in-frame clones only, with some absent. The data contain 65,000 to 85,000 clones, about 92% of them seen just once; the ten biggest clones take up 0.2% to 0.25%. The sequence was collected from a female donor with multiple sclerosis, enrolled in a pregnancy study. This specimen consisted of CD4+ T cells from peripheral blood mononuclear cells, obtained before pregnancy.

The CDR3 DNA follows: TGTGCCAGCAGCTTAAAAGGGGAAATGCCAGTTCGGCAGCCCCAGCATTTT. Translation gives CASSLKGEMPVRQPQHF. This rearrangement joins TRBV7-3 to TRBJ1-5; a possible D gene is TRBD1 (5 bases). CDR3 size: 17 residues. The germline CDR1 and CDR2 sequences are SGHTA and FQGTGA. With 1 base removed from V and 7 bases from J, the gap between germline ends came to 20 bases.